The 31 T cell receptor beta chains reported below all come from one sample, sequenced in a study of blood T cell repertoires in COVID-19. Data came from immunoSEQ multiplex PCR; TCRdb stores just in-frame clones and leaves some out. The sample yields a few hundred thousand clones, around 90% seen once. Input material: peripheral blood. These receptors were taken from a human donor in a cohort sampled during active COVID-19.

The chain joins TRBV7-2 to TRBJ2-7; the D gene is possibly TRBD2 (6 bases). This CDR3 spans 14 amino acids. Germline V gene data show CDR1 as SGHTA and CDR2 as FQGNSA. V gave up 1 base and J gave up 2 bases, with 9 bases separating them. The CDR3 region has the DNA TGTGCCAGCAGCTTAGTGGGGGGACCCTACGAGCAGTACTTC. Amino acid sequence: CASSLVGGPYEQYF.

Comment on this clone: The same CDR3 also results from other DNA sequences found in this sample. The chain links TRBV15 to TRBJ2-7, with 8 bases aligning to TRBD1. Germline assignment: CDR1 LNHNV and CDR2 YYDKDF (reference sequence). The length of the CDR3 is 14 residues. J was trimmed by 2 bases and V by 0 bases; bases with no gene match: 0. Here the CDR3 DNA reads TGTGCCACCAGCAGAGACAGGGGGCCCTACGAGCAGTACTTC. This sequence encodes CATSRDRGPYEQYF.

The chain links TRBV20-1 to TRBJ1-2; the D gene is possibly TRBD1 (5 bases). The CDR3 covers 14 residues. From germline, CDR1 is DFQATT and CDR2 SNEGSKA (reference sequence). Trimming cost V 3 bases and J 8 bases, with 19 bases left between them. In DNA, the CDR3 is TGCAGTGCTAGTTCCCAGGGTCACTCTCGGGGCTACACCTTC. Its translation: CSASSQGHSRGYTF.

This clone appeared a few times. This chain connects TRBV5-1 to TRBJ2-7; D gene unclear. The CDR3 length is 13 residues. The V and J ends lost 5 bases and 5 bases respectively, with 14 bases between them. Germline V gene lookup returns CDR1 SGHRS and CDR2 YFSETQ. CDR3 sequence (DNA): TGCGCCAGCAGTCCCCGCCCCAGCGACGAGCAGTACTTC. This gives the protein CASSPRPSDEQYF.

The genes are TRBV27 and TRBJ2-2; TRBD1 aligns across 7 bases. The CDR3 consists of 15 residues. With V trimmed by 5 bases and J by 3 bases, 6 bases remained unmatched. The germline V gene has CDR1 MNHEY and CDR2 SMNVEV (reference sequence). CDR3 sequence (DNA): TGTGCCAGCAGTCCCGGGACAGCCTACACCGGGGAGCTGTTTTTT. Its protein is CASSPGTAYTGELFF.

This clone was observed a single time. The rearrangement links TRBV6-5 to TRBJ2-1, with 7 bases matching TRBD1. The CDR3 is made up of 16 amino acids. Trimming removed 0 bases from V and 6 bases from J; junction bases left unmatched: 8. CDR1 is MNHEY and CDR2 is SVGAGI in the germline V gene. Here the CDR3 reads CASSYSSRQGVNEQFF. The CDR3 DNA reads as TGTGCCAGCAGTTACTCTAGCCGGCAGGGGGTCAATGAGCAGTTCTTC.

The chain links TRBV6-5 to TRBJ1-1; 7 bases are shared with TRBD1. The CDR3 has 14 amino acids. Germline V lookup: CDR1 MNHEY, CDR2 SVGAGI. The ends lost 5 bases at V and 0 bases at J; junction bases unmatched: 3. The CDR3 loop reads CASSPDRMNTEAFF. The CDR3, as DNA: TGTGCCAGCAGTCCGGACAGGATGAACACTGAAGCTTTCTTT.

V and J are TRBV19 and TRBJ1-2; 10 bases line up with TRBD1. CDR1 is LNHDA, CDR2 SQIVND, per germline (reference sequence). This CDR3 region has 15 residues. The J segment lost 5 bases and the V segment lost 6 bases, leaving 9 bases of the junction unmatched. The chain's CDR3 is CASRRQGALEYGYTF. The CDR3 DNA reads as TGTGCCAGTAGGAGACAGGGGGCGTTAGAATATGGCTACACCTTC.

V is TRBV6-2 or TRBV6-3 and J is TRBJ1-1; 7 bases map to TRBD1. The germline V gene encodes CDR1 MNHEY and CDR2 SVGEGT. This CDR3 spans 17 amino acids. With 0 bases clipped from V and 1 base from J, the junction kept 8 bases outside the gene matches. This chain's CDR3 is CASSYSISRDRNTEAFF. The CDR3 nucleotides are TGTGCCAGCAGTTACTCAATTTCAAGGGACAGGAACACTGAAGCTTTCTTT.

This clone showed up just once. CDR3 in DNA: TGTGCCAGCAGCTTGGAACTAGCGGGGGGGCCGGAGACCCAGTACTTC. Translating gives CASSLELAGGPETQYF. The V gene is TRBV5-4, the J gene TRBJ2-5; 13 bases are shared with TRBD2. The CDR3 extends over 16 amino acids. Germline V gene sequence: CDR1 SGHNT, CDR2 YYREEE (reference sequence). The V segment lost 0 bases and the J segment 5 bases; nucleotides outside the gene matches: 4.

This clone was seen a handful of times. The chain uses TRBV7-9 and TRBJ1-2, with 9 positions matching TRBD1. The V gene's germline CDR1 is SEHNR and CDR2 FQNEAQ (reference sequence). The length of the CDR3 is 14 residues. V was pared by 3 bases and J by 8 bases, with 7 bases of the junction left unmatched. CDR3 residues: CASSLRDRVGGYTF. The CDR3 DNA sequence: TGTGCCAGCAGCTTGCGGGACAGGGTCGGCGGCTACACCTTC.

V usage is TRBV9 and J usage is TRBJ1-1, with no clear D. Germline V gives CDR1 SGDLS, CDR2 YYNGEE. The CDR3 consists of 13 residues. With 0 bases removed from V and 1 base from J, the gap between germline ends came to 4 bases. The CDR3 bases are TGTGCCAGCAGCGTAGCTCCGAACACTGAAGCTTTCTTT. Amino acid sequence: CASSVAPNTEAFF.

This sequence joins TRBV6-5 and TRBJ1-6; D is possibly TRBD1 (6 bases). CDR1 is MNHEY, CDR2 SVGAGI, per germline. The CDR3 extends over 16 amino acids. Trimming pared 2 bases from V and 4 bases from J, leaving 12 bases between. This CDR3 reads CASSYGQLSYNSPLHF. Written as DNA, the CDR3 is TGTGCCAGCAGTTACGGACAGCTCTCATATAATTCACCCCTCCACTTT.

The V call is TRBV19, the J call TRBJ1-1; unclear D gene. The CDR3 runs 13 residues. The ends were cut back, 7 bases at V and 6 bases at J, with 15 bases in the middle. Germline V gene lookup returns CDR1 LNHDA and CDR2 SQIVND (reference sequence). The CDR3 sequence is CASTGLGYAEAFF. CDR3 in DNA: TGTGCCAGTACCGGACTGGGCTATGCTGAAGCTTTCTTT.

This clone came up once. This chain joins TRBV10-2 and TRBJ1-2; 7 bases align to TRBD1. After removal of 8 bases from V and 0 bases from J, the junction contained 9 bases not matched to a gene. CDR1 is WSHSY and CDR2 is SAAADI in the germline V gene. The CDR3 sequence is 15 residues long. CDR3 loop: CASLAPGQTNYGYTF. For the CDR3, the DNA is TGCGCCAGCCTTGCCCCGGGACAGACTAACTATGGCTACACCTTC.

This clone was counted between two and nine times. The chain joins TRBV6-6 to TRBJ1-4; D not resolved. There are 14 residues in the CDR3. Germline values: CDR1 MNHNY, CDR2 SVGAGI (reference sequence). Trimming cost V 4 bases and J 0 bases, with 6 bases left between them. The CDR3 nucleotides are TGTGCCAGCAGTTCCCATTCAACTAATGAAAAACTGTTTTTT. It specifies CASSSHSTNEKLFF.

Only a few counts were recorded for this clone. The chain employs TRBV7-9 and TRBJ2-7; the D gene is possibly TRBD1 (6 bases). There are 15 residues in the CDR3. V gave up 5 bases and J gave up 5 bases, with 19 bases separating them. The germline CDR1 and CDR2 sequences are SEHNR and FQNEAQ (reference sequence). The CDR3 DNA is TGTGCCAGCAGCCCTCTTTTGACAGGCGTAAACGAGCAGTACTTC. Its translation is CASSPLLTGVNEQYF.

This clone was seen more than once but under ten times. V and J are TRBV5-4 and TRBJ1-2, with 8 bases that match TRBD1. The germline CDR1 and CDR2 sequences are SGHNT and YYREEE (reference sequence). The CDR3 runs 16 residues. V shed 4 bases and J 2 bases; nucleotides not matched to a gene: 10. CDR3 DNA: TGTGCCAGCAGCAACCCAAAGGACAGGGTAAACTATGGCTACACCTTC. This sequence encodes CASSNPKDRVNYGYTF. Combining the CDR3 with reference TRBV5-4 and TRBJ1-2 gives the whole variable domain ETGVTQSPTHLIKTRGQQVTLRCSSQSGHNTVSWYQQALGQGPQFIFQYYREEENGRGNFPPRFSGLQFPNYSSELNVNALELDDSALYLCASSNPKDRVNYGYTFGSGTRLTVV.

For this clone: Other DNA variants within this sample encode the same CDR3. The J gene is TRBJ2-7, the V gene TRBV7-9; TRBD2 might be the D (5 bases). V was clipped by 5 bases and J by 1 base, with 9 bases between them. The CDR3 loop spans 13 amino acids. CDR1 is SEHNR, CDR2 FQNEAQ, per germline (reference sequence). The CDR3 DNA follows: TGTGCCAGCAGCCTGGACTTTTCCTACGAGCAGTACTTC. This sequence encodes CASSLDFSYEQYF.

This chain uses TRBV15 with TRBJ1-6, with no clear D. Germline V lookup: CDR1 LNHNV, CDR2 YYDKDF (reference sequence). This CDR3 has 15 amino acids. Trimming took 1 base from V and 10 from J, leaving 14 bases between them. Here the CDR3 reads CATSRVAGVDSPLHF. CDR3 nucleotides: TGTGCCACCAGCAGAGTCGCGGGTGTAGACTCACCCCTCCACTTT.

The chain combines TRBV10-2 with TRBJ2-3; 7 bases fit TRBD2. The germline V gene has CDR1 WSHSY and CDR2 SAAADI. CDR3 size: 16 residues. V lost 2 bases and J lost 4; bases outside the gene matches: 9. CDR3 residues: CASSEGPGRAADTQYF. CDR3 coding DNA: TGCGCCAGCAGTGAGGGGCCGGGGAGGGCGGCAGATACGCAGTATTTT.

This chain uses TRBV19 with TRBJ1-2, with D possibly TRBD1 on 6 matching bases. Germline values: CDR1 LNHDA, CDR2 SQIVND (reference sequence). This CDR3 has 15 amino acids. Trimming stripped 6 bases from V and 0 bases from J, with 14 bases between. The DNA for the CDR3 is TGTGCCAGTAGAGATAACAGGGTGGCTAACTATGGCTACACCTTC. Encoded protein: CASRDNRVANYGYTF.

The V gene is TRBV6-5, the J gene TRBJ2-7, with D possibly being TRBD1 (5 bases). CDR3 length: 15 amino acids. Trimming left V 2 bases short and J 2 bases short, with 13 bases between. Germline values: CDR1 MNHEY, CDR2 SVGAGI. CDR3 in amino acids: CASSYEGAETYEQYF. Here the CDR3 DNA reads TGTGCCAGCAGTTACGAAGGGGCAGAGACCTACGAGCAGTACTTC.

CDR3 nucleotide sequence: TGTGCCAGCTCACCACCCGCTAGCGGGTATTACAATGAGCAGTTCTTC. Translating gives CASSPPASGYYNEQFF. J is TRBJ2-1 and V is TRBV18; 8 bases line up with TRBD2. Germline CDR1 and CDR2: KGHSH and LQKENI. Germline trimming cut 0 bases from V and 4 bases from J; bases unmatched to any gene: 5. This CDR3 comprises 16 residues.

The genes are TRBV21-1 and TRBJ2-1; the D call of TRBD2 is as the table states it, not checked on the DNA. TRBV21-1 is an annotated pseudogene. The CDR3 totals 16 residues. The CDR3 protein is CASSRGTSGTYNEQFF. CDR3 bases: TGTGCCAGCAGCAGGGGGACTAGCGGGACCTACAATGAGCAGTTCTTC.

The chain is built from TRBV12-3 or TRBV12-4 and TRBJ2-7, with D possibly TRBD1 on 5 matching bases. The ends were cut back, 7 bases at V and 3 bases at J, with 13 bases in the middle. This CDR3 comprises 13 residues. CDR3 DNA: TGTGCCAGCACCCTGACAGAATTCTACGAGCAGTACTTC. This gives the protein CASTLTEFYEQYF.

The chain employs TRBV11-2 and TRBJ2-7, with 10 bases identical to TRBD1. Trimming at V came to 6 bases and at J to 0 bases, leaving 2 bases not matched to a gene. This CDR3 region has 14 residues. CDR1 and CDR2 from the germline V gene are SGHAT and FQNNGV. CDR3 sequence reads: CASRGQGISYEQYF. DNA of the CDR3: TGTGCCAGCAGGGGACAGGGGATCTCCTACGAGCAGTACTTC.

The chain employs TRBV6-5 and TRBJ1-4; 9 bases line up with TRBD1. Germline CDR1 MNHEY, CDR2 SVGAGI. The V and J ends lost 6 bases and 6 bases, in that order; junction bases with no gene match: 5. This CDR3 comprises 14 residues. Here the CDR3 reads CASSLTGGDEKLFF. The CDR3 DNA is TGTGCCAGCAGCCTGACAGGGGGAGATGAAAAACTGTTTTTT.

This chain uses TRBV24-1 with TRBJ2-1; D is ambiguous. V lost 5 bases to trimming and J lost 0 bases, with 10 bases between them. This CDR3 has 15 residues. Germline V gives CDR1 KGHDR, CDR2 SFDVKD. The CDR3 sequence is CATSAFESSYNEQFF. The CDR3 coding sequence is TGTGCCACCAGTGCCTTTGAGAGCTCCTACAATGAGCAGTTCTTC.

Details on this clone: An end of the junction does not agree with germline; a read error may underlie this. The CDR3 DNA reads TGTGCCAGCAGCCTAGGGGGGTCGGAAAGGGAGTATGGCTACACCTTC. Translated, it gives CASSLGGSEREYGYTF. V is TRBV13 and J is TRBJ1-2; D is possibly TRBD1 (6 bases). Germline loops: CDR1 PRHDT, CDR2 FYEKMQ (reference sequence). This CDR3 has 16 amino acids.

The chain couples TRBV4-3 to TRBJ2-7, with 9 bases matching TRBD2. Losses at the gene ends were 0 bases for V and 2 bases for J; bases not matched to a gene: 5. The length of the CDR3 is 16 residues. The germline CDR1 and CDR2 sequences are LGHNA and YSLEER. The CDR3 region is CASSQDEASGAYEQYF. The CDR3 DNA is TGCGCCAGCAGCCAAGATGAGGCTAGCGGGGCCTACGAGCAGTACTTC.